The sequence of this TCR beta chain was determined in a study of shared clonotypes between healthy human individuals. Germline CDR1 and CDR2: LNHDA and SQIVND (reference sequence). The CDR3 consists of 18 residues. Trimming pared 4 bases from V and 0 bases from J, leaving 16 bases between. The naive CD8 population came from CD45RO-negative cells selected for CCR7, without terminally differentiated effector memory CD45RA+ cells. Study results and limitations: Across a handful of donors, naive CD4 shared 5% to 5.5%, naive CD8 about 3.2%, memory CD4 2% to 2.5%, memory CD8 0.4% to 0.5%.

The material for each subset, its genomic DNA, was split evenly across several immunoSEQ plates. Libraries were prepared by immunoSEQ multiplex PCR; TCRdb keeps only in-frame clonotypes and omits some of them. Of over 800,000 clones listed, more than 85% are singletons. Points on this clone: Its target is not known.

This clonotype originated in a man aged 30 to 45 in good health. Sequenced sample: naive CD8+ T cells sorted from blood. This chain uses TRBV19 with TRBJ2-6; D gene ambiguous. For the CDR3, the DNA is TGTGCCAGTAGTACCTCTTGGACGGAAAGCTCTGGGGCCAACGTCCTGACTTTC. Translation: CASSTSWTESSGANVLTF.